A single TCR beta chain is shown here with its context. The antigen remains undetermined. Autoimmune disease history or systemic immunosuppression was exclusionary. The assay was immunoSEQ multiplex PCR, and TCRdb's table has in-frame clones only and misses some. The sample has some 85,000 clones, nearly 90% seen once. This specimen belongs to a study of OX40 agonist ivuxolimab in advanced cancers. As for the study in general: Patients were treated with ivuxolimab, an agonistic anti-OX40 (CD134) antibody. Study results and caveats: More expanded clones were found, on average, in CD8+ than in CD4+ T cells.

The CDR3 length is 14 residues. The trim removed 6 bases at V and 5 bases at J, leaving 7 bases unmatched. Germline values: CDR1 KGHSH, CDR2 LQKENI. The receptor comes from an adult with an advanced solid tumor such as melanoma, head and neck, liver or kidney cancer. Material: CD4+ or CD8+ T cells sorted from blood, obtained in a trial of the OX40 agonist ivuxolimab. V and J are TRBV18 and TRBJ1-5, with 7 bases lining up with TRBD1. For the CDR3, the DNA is TGTGCCAGCTCCCTCAACAGGGGAGATCAGCCCCAGCATTTT. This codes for CASSLNRGDQPQHF.